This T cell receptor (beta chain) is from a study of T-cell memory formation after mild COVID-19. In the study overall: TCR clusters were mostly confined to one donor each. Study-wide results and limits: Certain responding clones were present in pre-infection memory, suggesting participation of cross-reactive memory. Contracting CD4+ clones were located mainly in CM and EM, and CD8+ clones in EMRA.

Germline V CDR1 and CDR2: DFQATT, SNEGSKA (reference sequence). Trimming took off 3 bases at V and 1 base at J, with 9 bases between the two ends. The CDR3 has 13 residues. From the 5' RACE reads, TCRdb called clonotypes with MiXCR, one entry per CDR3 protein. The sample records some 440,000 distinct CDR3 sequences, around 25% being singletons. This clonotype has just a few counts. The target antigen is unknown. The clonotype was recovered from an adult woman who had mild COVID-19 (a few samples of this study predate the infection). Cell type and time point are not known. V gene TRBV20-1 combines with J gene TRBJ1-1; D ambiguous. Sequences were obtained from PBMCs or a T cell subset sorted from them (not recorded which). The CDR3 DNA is TGCAGTGCTAGTGAGGGCCAGAACACTGAAGCTTTCTTT. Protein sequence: CSASEGQNTEAFF.